These T cell receptor beta chains were read from a single sample in a study of shared clonotypes between healthy human individuals. TCRdb's table, derived via immunoSEQ multiplex PCR, lists solely in-frame clones and lacks some. The sample contains about 1 million clones, around 76% of which appear only once. Specimen: memory CD4+ T cells sorted from blood. The receptors were sampled from a man between 18 and 29 years old in good health. Each CDR3 is given with its conserved first and last residue. The D gene is left open where the match is weak. Some rows mark clone size as missing; the rest say once, few, many or name a class of expanded clone.

CDR3nt: TGTGCCAGCAGCCCCGGGTACCAAGAGACCCAGTACTTC; CDR3aa: CASSPGYQETQYF; j_gene: TRBJ2-5; v_gene: TRBV5-6; d_gene: .; abundance: .
CDR3nt: TGTGCCAATTCCGCGGGGGGGAACTATGGCTACACCTTC; CDR3aa: CANSAGGNYGYTF; j_gene: TRBJ1-2; v_gene: TRBV6-6; d_gene: .; abundance: .
CDR3nt: TGTGCCAGCAGTTCCCGGTGGCGCTACGGGGGCTACACCTTC; CDR3aa: CASSSRWRYGGYTF; j_gene: TRBJ1-2; v_gene: TRBV28; d_gene: .; abundance: .
CDR3nt: TGTGCCAGCAGCTTTGGGGGGGACAACACTCAGCCCCAGCATTTT; CDR3aa: CASSFGGDNTQPQHF; j_gene: TRBJ1-5; v_gene: TRBV7-9; d_gene: .; abundance: few
CDR3nt: TGTGCCAGCGATTCCAGCGGGAGTAGCTCCTACAATGAGCAGTTCTTC; CDR3aa: CASDSSGSSSYNEQFF; j_gene: TRBJ2-1; v_gene: TRBV2; d_gene: TRBD2; abundance: .
CDR3nt: TGCAGCGTGACAGGGAACACTGAAGCTTTCTTT; CDR3aa: CSVTGNTEAFF; j_gene: TRBJ1-1; v_gene: TRBV29-1; d_gene: .; abundance: few
CDR3nt: TGTGCCAGCAGCCCTTCCGGGACAGGGGGCACGTACGAGCAGTACTTC; CDR3aa: CASSPSGTGGTYEQYF; j_gene: TRBJ2-7; v_gene: TRBV7-2; d_gene: TRBD1; abundance: .
CDR3nt: TGCGCCAGCAGCCAAGTTTACCTTATAACAGATACGCAGTATTTT; CDR3aa: CASSQVYLITDTQYF; j_gene: TRBJ2-3; v_gene: TRBV4-1; d_gene: .; abundance: .
CDR3nt: TGTGCCATCAGGCCGGGACAGGCGGTCGGGGAGCTGTTTTTT; CDR3aa: CAIRPGQAVGELFF; j_gene: TRBJ2-2; v_gene: TRBV10-3; d_gene: TRBD1; abundance: .
CDR3nt: TGTGCCAGCAGCCGGAACCGGGGGTCTGAGGCCCCTAAGTTC; CDR3aa: CASSRNRGSEAPKF; j_gene: TRBJ2-7; v_gene: TRBV7-2; d_gene: .; abundance: once
CDR3nt: TGTGCCAGCAGCTCATCATCCGGGACTAGCTCCTACAATGAGCAGTTCTTC; CDR3aa: CASSSSSGTSSYNEQFF; j_gene: TRBJ2-1; v_gene: TRBV9; d_gene: TRBD2; abundance: few
CDR3nt: TGTGCCAGCAGCAAAGAGGAGGGGCTTCATGGCTACACCTTC; CDR3aa: CASSKEEGLHGYTF; j_gene: TRBJ1-2; v_gene: TRBV21-1; d_gene: .; abundance: few
CDR3nt: TGTGCCAGCAGCTTAGGAGGGGGGCGCGGGCGAGAGACCCAGTACTTC; CDR3aa: CASSLGGGRGRETQYF; j_gene: TRBJ2-5; v_gene: TRBV7-6; d_gene: .; abundance: many
CDR3nt: TGTGCCAGCAGCAAAACGGACAGGACTAACTATGGCTACACCTTC; CDR3aa: CASSKTDRTNYGYTF; j_gene: TRBJ1-2; v_gene: TRBV7-9; d_gene: TRBD1; abundance: .
CDR3nt: TGTGCCAGCAGCCCCGACAGGGCAGATACGCAGTATTTT; CDR3aa: CASSPDRADTQYF; j_gene: TRBJ2-3; v_gene: TRBV5-6; d_gene: TRBD1; abundance: .
CDR3nt: TGCGCCAGCAGAGGGTGGAGAGAGGCTTTCTTT; CDR3aa: CASRGWREAFF; j_gene: TRBJ1-1; v_gene: TRBV5-1; d_gene: .; abundance: few
CDR3nt: TGTGCCAGCTCACCTTCGTTAGCGGCGCAAGAGACCCAGTACTTC; CDR3aa: CASSPSLAAQETQYF; j_gene: TRBJ2-5; v_gene: TRBV18; d_gene: .; abundance: once